Below, 7 T cell receptor beta chains from the same sample are listed, as sequenced in a study of CD8+CD57+ T cells in acquired aplastic anemia. The template used for profiling TCR beta VDJ and CDR3 was genomic DNA. MiXCR, applied by TCRdb to the reads, yields one record per CDR3 protein. The repertoire holds approximately 99,000 distinct CDR3 sequences, with roughly 51% as singletons. The sample was sorted CD4+, CD8+, or CD8+CD57+ T cells (not recorded which) from PBMCs. These receptors were obtained from a human donor in good health, serving as a control.

The J gene is TRBJ1-5, the V gene TRBV27, with D possibly being TRBD1 (5 bases). The CDR3 covers 14 residues. Germline assignment: CDR1 MNHEY and CDR2 SMNVEV (reference sequence). V lost 9 bases, J lost 3 bases, and 15 bases lay in between. CDR3 DNA: TGTGCCAGTAGTACAGGCCCCCTCAATCAGCCCCAGCATTTT. Amino acids: CASSTGPLNQPQHF.

The chain uses TRBV15 and TRBJ1-6; the D is unclear. The CDR3 loop spans 14 amino acids. Germline V CDR1 and CDR2: LNHNV, YYDKDF (reference sequence). The V and J ends lost 2 bases and 14 bases respectively, with 16 bases between them. CDR3: CATSRTRDIYTLHF. CDR3 nucleotides: TGTGCCACCAGCAGAACCCGGGATATCTACACCCTCCACTTT.

This clonotype was picked up one time. The chain is built from TRBV5-1 and TRBJ2-7; TRBD2 is a possible D gene (5 bases). V gave up 1 base and J gave up 0 bases, with 11 bases separating them. This CDR3 comprises 15 residues. Germline V gene data show CDR1 as SGHRS and CDR2 as YFSETQ. As DNA, the CDR3 is TGCGCCAGCAGCTTGTCTACGGGGAACTCCTACGAGCAGTACTTC. Residues: CASSLSTGNSYEQYF.

Note on this clonotype: Because the CDR3 is missing its conserved closing phenylalanine or tryptophan, this is likely a read error. V and J are TRBV6-2 or TRBV6-3 and TRBJ2-5, with 14 bases lining up with TRBD2. Trimming at V came to 2 bases and at J to 2 bases, leaving 1 base not matched to a gene. Looked up from germline, CDR1 is MNHEY and CDR2 is SVGEGT. The CDR3 extends over 16 amino acids. The CDR3 sequence is CASSYGLAGGQETQYL. The CDR3 nucleotides read TGTGCCAGCAGTTACGGACTAGCGGGGGGACAAGAGACCCAGTACCTC.

This clonotype appeared many times. The V gene is TRBV5-4, the J gene TRBJ2-1; no reliable D call. The CDR3 covers 14 residues. V was cut by 4 bases and J by 4 bases, with 12 bases left in between. The germline CDR1 and CDR2 sequences are SGHNT and YYREEE (reference sequence). For the CDR3, the DNA is TGTGCCAGCAGCATTAGGAAAGGTTACAATGAGCAGTTCTTC. Protein product: CASSIRKGYNEQFF. Looking up the rest from reference TRBV5-4 and TRBJ2-1 gives the full variable domain: ETGVTQSPTHLIKTRGQQVTLRCSSQSGHNTVSWYQQALGQGPQFIFQYYREEENGRGNFPPRFSGLQFPNYSSELNVNALELDDSALYLCASSIRKGYNEQFFGPGTRLTVL.

The CDR3, as DNA: TGTGCCAGCAGCTTCCAGCCAGCCTACGAGCAGTACTTC. Translation gives CASSFQPAYEQYF. This chain uses TRBV7-3 with TRBJ2-7; D remains unclear. With 3 bases removed from V and 2 bases from J, the gap between germline ends came to 8 bases. CDR1 SGHTA and CDR2 FQGTGA come from the germline V gene. The CDR3 covers 13 residues. The variable domain in full, with the rest retrieved from reference TRBV7-3 and TRBJ2-7, is GAGVSQTPSNKVTEKGKYVELRCDPISGHTALYWYRQSLGQGPEFLIYFQGTGAADDSGLPNDRFFAVRPEGSVSTLKIQRTERGDSAVYLCASSFQPAYEQYFGPGTRLTVT.

This clonotype was recorded at least ten times. The genes are TRBV11-2 and TRBJ2-7; D remains ambiguous. With 5 bases removed from V and 1 base from J, the gap between germline ends came to 12 bases. Germline assignment: CDR1 SGHAT and CDR2 FQNNGV. This CDR3 has 14 residues. Here the CDR3 DNA reads TGTGCCAGCAGCGGAGCCGGCGGATCCTACGAGCAGTACTTC. Amino acid sequence: CASSGAGGSYEQYF.